Below, one T cell receptor beta chain is given with its context. Its specificity is not known. RNA transcripts gave rise to amplified TCR beta CDR3 regions. HTBI primers drove first-round RT-PCR of the TCR CDR3. TCRdb ran MiXCR on the multiplex PCR reads and lists one entry per CDR3 protein. The sample lists nearly 600,000 distinct CDR3 sequences, more than 11% occurring once. The data derive from a study of T cells in Graves' hyperthyroidism and ophthalmopathy. Study-level results: Appearing also in blood were most of the thyroid clonotypes expanded above 0.001. A model of 13 V-J pairs discriminated ophthalmopathy from stable hyperthyroidism. Progression to ophthalmopathy was predicted a median of approximately 6.4 months early.

The source material was blood. The clonotype was recovered from a woman aged 30 to 39 with Graves' hyperthyroidism that later progressed to Graves' ophthalmopathy.

CDR3 sequence (DNA): TGCGCCAGCAGCGTGACTAGCGGGAGGGCCATCACCGGGGAGCTGTTTTTT. Translating it yields CASSVTSGRAITGELFF. The chain links TRBV5-1 to TRBJ2-2; 14 bases line up with TRBD2. The CDR3 spans 17 residues. Trimming cost V 4 bases and J 4 bases; bases outside gene matches: 6. Germline V gene data show CDR1 as SGHRS and CDR2 as YFSETQ.